This passage covers 10 T cell receptor beta chains from one sample sequenced in a study of blood T cell repertoires in COVID-19. TCRdb keeps only in-frame clones here, not all; method: immunoSEQ multiplex PCR. The sample records approximately 200,000 clones, 85% being singletons. The sequenced sample consisted of PBMCs or T cells enriched from blood (not recorded which). These TCRs come from a man aged 40-50 years who had recovered from COVID-19.

The chain carries TRBV10-2 and TRBJ2-7; D gene unclear. The CDR3 sequence is 13 residues long. The germline V gene has CDR1 WSHSY and CDR2 SAAADI. The ends were cut back, 1 base at V and 3 bases at J, with 7 bases in the middle. CDR3 sequence reads: CASSEFDNYEQYF. The CDR3 region has the DNA TGCGCCAGCAGTGAGTTTGACAACTACGAGCAGTACTTC.

Comment on this clone: The same CDR3 can be traced to other DNA sequences in this sample. The chain is built from TRBV2 and TRBJ1-5; D gene uncertain. The CDR3 totals 13 residues. Germline CDR1 is SNHLY and CDR2 is FYNNEI. Trimming took off 8 bases at V and 4 bases at J, with 12 bases between the two ends. CDR3 DNA: TGTGCCAGCTCCCGGGGAGGGAATCAGCCCCAGCATTTT. It yields the protein CASSRGGNQPQHF.

This clone came up a few times. The rearrangement uses TRBV13 and TRBJ1-5, with TRBD1 matching 9 bases. The CDR3 totals 15 residues. Looked up from germline, CDR1 is PRHDT and CDR2 is FYEKMQ (reference sequence). Trimming took 3 bases from V and 2 from J; bases not matched to a gene: 2. The DNA of the CDR3 is TGTGCCAGCAGCTTCGGGACAGGGCGCAATCAGCCCCAGCATTTT. This gives the protein CASSFGTGRNQPQHF.

This clone came up once. The chain is built from TRBV11-2 and TRBJ2-1; TRBD2 agrees at 12 bases. Per the germline V gene, CDR1 is SGHAT and CDR2 is FQNNGV. The CDR3 length is 14 residues. Trimming at V came to 6 bases and at J to 7 bases, leaving 4 bases not matched to a gene. This CDR3 is CASSYGLAGNEQFF. The CDR3 region has the DNA TGTGCCAGCAGTTATGGACTAGCGGGGAATGAGCAGTTCTTC.

The chain carries TRBV11-3 and TRBJ1-2, with D perhaps TRBD1 (6 bases). Germline CDR1 reads SGHNT; CDR2 reads YENEEA. This CDR3 is built from 18 residues. Trimming took 6 bases from V and 4 from J, leaving 27 bases between them. In DNA, the CDR3 is TGTGCCAGCAGTCCTCGGAAAAGGGGGAAAAAGGTAAGCTATGGCTACACCTTC. This gives the protein CASSPRKRGKKVSYGYTF.

The CDR3 bases are TGTGCCAGCATCCAGGGGGAGTTCACCGGGGAGCTGTTTTTT. Its translation is CASIQGEFTGELFF. V is TRBV2 and J is TRBJ2-2; the match to TRBD1 covers 7 bases. CDR1 and CDR2 (germline): SNHLY, FYNNEI. The J segment lost 4 bases and the V segment lost 7 bases, leaving 6 bases of the junction unmatched. The CDR3 is 14 residues long. Together with reference TRBV2 and TRBJ2-2, the CDR3 gives the full variable domain: EPEVTQTPSHQVTQMGQEVILRCVPISNHLYFYWYRQILGQKVEFLVSFYNNEISEKSEIFDDQFSVERPDGSNFTLKIRSTKLEDSAMYFCASIQGEFTGELFFGEGSRLTVL.

The rearrangement joins TRBV7-8 to TRBJ2-7; D is possibly TRBD2 (6 bases). Trimming removed 3 bases from V and 12 bases from J, with 12 bases in between. Germline CDR1 reads SGHVS; CDR2 reads FQNEAQ. The CDR3 consists of 11 residues. The CDR3 DNA reads as TGTGCCAGCAGCTTGTCGGGGACTGTGTACTTC. This codes for CASSLSGTVYF. The whole variable domain, remainder taken from reference TRBV7-8 and TRBJ2-7, is GAGVSQSPRYKVAKRGQDVALRCDPISGHVSLFWYQQALGQGPEFLTYFQNEAQLDKSGLPSDRFFAERPEGSVSTLKIQRTQQEDSAVYLCASSLSGTVYFGPGTRLTVT.

V gene TRBV27 combines with J gene TRBJ2-3; D ambiguous. The CDR3 covers 14 residues. With 2 bases removed from V and 0 bases from J, the gap between germline ends came to 6 bases. Germline V lookup: CDR1 MNHEY, CDR2 SMNVEV (reference sequence). CDR3 loop: CASSLGLSTDTQYF. The CDR3, as DNA: TGTGCCAGCAGTTTAGGGCTTAGCACAGATACGCAGTATTTT.

The chain carries TRBV3-1 (or the pseudogene TRBV3-2) and TRBJ1-6, with TRBD1 matching 7 bases. The CDR3 runs 15 residues. Germline V gene lookup returns CDR1 LGHDT and CDR2 YNNKEL (reference sequence). V lost 4 bases to trimming and J lost 10 bases; unmatched junction nucleotides: 10. The CDR3 is CASSPYDRVGSPLHF. In DNA, the CDR3 is TGTGCCAGCAGCCCGTATGACAGGGTCGGATCACCCCTCCACTTT.

The chain recombines TRBV13 with TRBJ2-1; 9 positions agree with TRBD2. CDR1 is PRHDT, CDR2 FYEKMQ, per germline (reference sequence). The V gene end was trimmed by 3 bases and the J gene end by 6 bases; junction bases not matched to a gene: 3. CDR3 length equals 14 residues. The CDR3 spells CASSFAGLANEQFF. DNA for the CDR3: TGTGCCAGCAGCTTCGCGGGACTAGCCAATGAGCAGTTCTTC.